This T cell receptor (beta chain) was sequenced during a study of T cell changes during pregnancy in multiple sclerosis (dated 2019 in TCRdb). Looking at the study overall: Changes in the T cell repertoire over the course of pregnancy were examined in this study in women with multiple sclerosis.

On this clone: Its binding antigen is unknown. No base quality values were provided; no much bigger clone lies one nucleotide off.

The library was built by means of the immunoSEQ multiplex PCR assay. TCRdb provides this immuneACCESS table in a form limited to in-frame rearrangements. Some clones are lacking; in checked studies, under half of them reflect an unresolved V gene, and why the rest are absent is not known. The table for this sample lists about 64,000 clones; around 96% of them were counted only once. The ten largest clones take up around 2.5% of the sample. As encoded in the germline V gene, CDR1 is MGHDK while CDR2 is SYGVNS. The CDR3 runs 13 residues from the cysteine to the phenylalanine. Here the CDR3 DNA is all that survives: 39 bases in frame from base 1.

Material: CD8+ T cells from peripheral blood mononuclear cells, obtained after pregnancy. The chain is assembled from TRBV25-1 and TRBJ2-5; 8 of the junction bases match TRBD1. The end of the DNA fits TRBJ2-7 better, so the J call may be wrong. The clonotype originates from a female donor with multiple sclerosis, enrolled in a pregnancy study. The nucleotides read TGTGCCAGCAGTTGGACAGGGACGTACGAGCAGTACTTC. This encodes CASSWTGTYEQYF.